This T cell receptor beta chain emerged from a study of OX40 agonist ivuxolimab in advanced cancers. Study-wide context: Previous treatment with anti-PD-1, anti-PD-L1 or anti-CTLA-4 therapy was allowed; 40% had received some. The study's findings and limits: Nonresponders, in some cases, also had low normalized T-cell clonal expansion. CD4+ and CD8+ blood T cells expanded clonally by week 6 at 0.1 to 3.0 mg/kg.

About this clone: Its target is unknown.

V lost 3 bases, J lost 10 bases, and 13 bases lay in between. The CDR3 runs to 13 residues. Germline V gene data show CDR1 as MNHEY and CDR2 as SMNVEV (reference sequence). Some clones are missing from TCRdb's copy, which holds only in-frame ones; the method was immunoSEQ multiplex PCR. This sample yields over 55,000 clones, of which around 83% are seen a single time; 1.5% to 2% belongs to the top ten. The chain uses TRBV27 and TRBJ1-5, with TRBD1 as a possible D gene (5 bases). This specimen consisted of CD4+ or CD8+ T cells sorted from blood, obtained in a trial of the OX40 agonist ivuxolimab. The receptor was derived from an adult with an advanced solid tumor such as melanoma, head and neck, liver or kidney cancer. CDR3 sequence (DNA): TGTGCCAGCAGTTTCCAAGACGGGACCCCCCAGCATTTT. Its translation: CASSFQDGTPQHF.